Below, one T cell receptor (beta chain) is given with its context. Its antigen is still unknown. These data originate in a study of shared clonotypes between healthy human individuals. Findings and caveats of the study: Measured sharing among donors was expected to vary with sequencing depth. Naive subsets generally had larger estimated richness than memory subsets.

Each sorted subset replicate got 200 ng genomic DNA, roughly 30,000 genomes. Data came from immunoSEQ multiplex PCR; TCRdb stores just in-frame clones and leaves some out. In the table there are 950,000 to 1,100,000 clones, approximately 70% of which are singletons. V lost 5 bases to trimming and J lost 4 bases, with 13 bases between them. The CDR3 contains 14 residues. CDR1 MNHEY and CDR2 SMNVEV come from the germline V gene (reference sequence). V and J are TRBV27 and TRBJ2-3; D is uncertain. Specimen: memory CD4+ T cells sorted from blood. Documented subset: CD45RA-negative fraction. The receptor comes from a man between 18 and 35 years old in good health. The CDR3 DNA reads as TGTGCCAGCAGTAGCCCCCCGGGTTCAGATACGCAGTATTTT. Translating it yields CASSSPPGSDTQYF.